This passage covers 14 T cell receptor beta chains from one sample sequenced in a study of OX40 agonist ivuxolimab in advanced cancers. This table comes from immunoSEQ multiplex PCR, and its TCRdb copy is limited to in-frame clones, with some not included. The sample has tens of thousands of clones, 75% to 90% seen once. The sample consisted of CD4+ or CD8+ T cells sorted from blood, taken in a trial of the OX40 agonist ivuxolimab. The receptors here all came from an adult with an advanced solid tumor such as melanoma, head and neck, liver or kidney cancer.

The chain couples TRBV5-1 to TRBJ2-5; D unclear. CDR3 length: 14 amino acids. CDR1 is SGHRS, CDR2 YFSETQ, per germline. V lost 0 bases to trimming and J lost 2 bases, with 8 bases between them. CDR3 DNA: TGCGCCAGCAGCTTGGCCCCGCCGCAAGAGACCCAGTACTTC. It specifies CASSLAPPQETQYF.

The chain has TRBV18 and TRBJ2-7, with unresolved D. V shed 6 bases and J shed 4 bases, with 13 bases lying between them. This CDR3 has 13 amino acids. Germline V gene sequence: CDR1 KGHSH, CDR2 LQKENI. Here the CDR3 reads CASSLSRQYEQYV. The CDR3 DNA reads TGTGCCAGCTCCCTAAGCCGACAATACGAGCAGTACGTC.

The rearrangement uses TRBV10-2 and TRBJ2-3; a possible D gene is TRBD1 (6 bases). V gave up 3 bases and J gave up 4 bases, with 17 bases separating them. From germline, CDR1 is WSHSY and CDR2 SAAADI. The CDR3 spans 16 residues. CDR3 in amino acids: CASSEGFRGMSDTQYF. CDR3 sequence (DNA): TGCGCCAGCAGTGAAGGGTTCAGGGGAATGTCAGATACGCAGTATTTT.

The CDR3 DNA follows: TGTGCCAGCAGCTTATCGGCCTATACAGATACGCAGTATTTT. Translation: CASSLSAYTDTQYF. The chain recombines TRBV7-2 with TRBJ2-3; no clear D. The germline V gene has CDR1 SGHTA and CDR2 FQGNSA. V was pared by 2 bases and J by 3 bases, with 9 bases between. The CDR3 is 14 residues long.

CDR3 region: CASRGGGTEAFF. CDR3 nucleotides: TGTGCCAGCAGAGGAGGAGGCACTGAAGCTTTCTTT. This rearrangement joins TRBV11-2 to TRBJ1-1, with unresolved D. V was shortened by 6 bases and J by 4 bases, with 9 bases between the two germline ends. Germline V gives CDR1 SGHAT, CDR2 FQNNGV. This CDR3 is 12 amino acids long. The complete variable domain, with remaining parts taken from reference TRBV11-2 and TRBJ1-1, reads EAGVAQSPRYKIIEKRQSVAFWCNPISGHATLYWYQQILGQGPKLLIQFQNNGVVDDSQLPKDRFSAERLKGVDSTLKIQPAKLEDSAVYLCASRGGGTEAFFGQGTRLTVV.

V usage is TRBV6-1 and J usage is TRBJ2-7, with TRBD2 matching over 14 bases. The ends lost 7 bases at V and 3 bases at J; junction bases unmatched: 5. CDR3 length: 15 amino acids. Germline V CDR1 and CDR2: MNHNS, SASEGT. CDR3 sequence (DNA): TGTGCCAGCAAAAGAGGGACTAGCGGGAGCTACGAGCAGTACTTC. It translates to CASKRGTSGSYEQYF.

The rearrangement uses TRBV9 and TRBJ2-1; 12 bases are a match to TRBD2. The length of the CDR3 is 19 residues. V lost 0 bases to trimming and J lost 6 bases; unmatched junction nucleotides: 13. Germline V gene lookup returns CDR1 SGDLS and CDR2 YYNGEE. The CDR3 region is CASSVVGGAGLAGSNEQFF. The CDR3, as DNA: TGTGCCAGCAGCGTAGTGGGTGGGGCCGGACTAGCGGGGAGCAATGAGCAGTTCTTC. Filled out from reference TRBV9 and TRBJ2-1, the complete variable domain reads DSGVTQTPKHLITATGQRVTLRCSPRSGDLSVYWYQQSLDQGLQFLIQYYNGEERAKGNILERFSAQQFPDLHSELNLSSLELGDSALYFCASSVVGGAGLAGSNEQFFGPGTRLTVL.

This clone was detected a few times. In nucleotides, the CDR3 is TGTGCCAGTAGTGTCACTAGAGGCCCCTACGAGCAGTACTTC. Protein sequence: CASSVTRGPYEQYF. This sequence joins TRBV19 and TRBJ2-7; D may be TRBD2 (5 bases). CDR1 is LNHDA and CDR2 is SQIVND in the germline V gene (reference sequence). V lost 5 bases to trimming and J lost 2 bases, with 13 bases between them. The CDR3 covers 14 residues.

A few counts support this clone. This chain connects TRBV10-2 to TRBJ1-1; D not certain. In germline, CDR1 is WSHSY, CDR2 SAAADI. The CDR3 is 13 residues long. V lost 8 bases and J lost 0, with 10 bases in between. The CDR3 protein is CASFVQLNTEAFF. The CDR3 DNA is TGCGCCAGCTTCGTACAGTTGAACACTGAAGCTTTCTTT.

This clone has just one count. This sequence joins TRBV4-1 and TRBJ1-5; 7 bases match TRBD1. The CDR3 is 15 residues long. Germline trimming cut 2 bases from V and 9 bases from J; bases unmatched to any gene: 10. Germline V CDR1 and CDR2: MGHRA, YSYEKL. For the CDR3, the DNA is TGCGCCAGCAGCCAAACCCGGGACAGTGGCGGGCCCCAGCATTTT. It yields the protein CASSQTRDSGGPQHF.

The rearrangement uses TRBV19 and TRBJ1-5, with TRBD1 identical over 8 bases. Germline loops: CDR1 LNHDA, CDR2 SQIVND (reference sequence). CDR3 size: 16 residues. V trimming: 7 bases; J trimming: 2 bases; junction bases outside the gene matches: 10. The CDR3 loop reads CASMSRAGGGNQPQHF. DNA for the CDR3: TGTGCCAGTATGAGTAGGGCAGGGGGCGGCAATCAGCCCCAGCATTTT.

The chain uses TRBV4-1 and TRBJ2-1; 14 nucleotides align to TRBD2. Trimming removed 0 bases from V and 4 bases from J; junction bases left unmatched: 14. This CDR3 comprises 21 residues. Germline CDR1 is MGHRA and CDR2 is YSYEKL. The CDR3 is CASSQEGWDMGLAGDYNEQFF. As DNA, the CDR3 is TGCGCCAGCAGCCAAGAAGGGTGGGACATGGGACTAGCGGGAGATTACAATGAGCAGTTCTTC.

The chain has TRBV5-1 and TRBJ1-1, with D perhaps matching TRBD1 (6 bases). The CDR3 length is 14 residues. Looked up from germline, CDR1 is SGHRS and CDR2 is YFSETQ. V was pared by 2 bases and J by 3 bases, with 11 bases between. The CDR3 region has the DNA TGCGCCAGCAGCTTCGTCCCAGGGGACACTGAAGCTTTCTTT. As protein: CASSFVPGDTEAFF.

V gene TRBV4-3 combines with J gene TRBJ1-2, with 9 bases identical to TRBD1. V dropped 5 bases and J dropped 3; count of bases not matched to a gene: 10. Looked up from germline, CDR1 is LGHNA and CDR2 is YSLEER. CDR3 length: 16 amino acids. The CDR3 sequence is CASSYRTGGAYYGYTF. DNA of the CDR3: TGCGCCAGCAGCTACCGAACAGGGGGCGCCTACTATGGCTACACCTTC.